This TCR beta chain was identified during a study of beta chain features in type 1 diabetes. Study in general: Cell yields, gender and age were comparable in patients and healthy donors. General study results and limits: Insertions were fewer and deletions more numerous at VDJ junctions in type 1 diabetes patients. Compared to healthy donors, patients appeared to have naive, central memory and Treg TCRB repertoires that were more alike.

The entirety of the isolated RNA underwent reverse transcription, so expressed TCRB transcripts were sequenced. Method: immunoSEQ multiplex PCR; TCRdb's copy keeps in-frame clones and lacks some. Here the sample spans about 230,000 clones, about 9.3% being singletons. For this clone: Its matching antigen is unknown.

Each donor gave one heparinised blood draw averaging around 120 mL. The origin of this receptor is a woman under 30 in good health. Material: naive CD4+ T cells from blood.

CDR3 loop: CASSLTGMNTEAFF. Here the CDR3 DNA reads TGTGCCAGCTCACTGACAGGTATGAACACTGAAGCTTTCTTT. This chain joins TRBV18 and TRBJ1-1; TRBD1 might be the D (6 bases). Germline values: CDR1 KGHSH, CDR2 LQKENI. Deletions cut 4 bases from V and 0 bases from J, with 9 bases between. The CDR3 is made up of 14 amino acids.